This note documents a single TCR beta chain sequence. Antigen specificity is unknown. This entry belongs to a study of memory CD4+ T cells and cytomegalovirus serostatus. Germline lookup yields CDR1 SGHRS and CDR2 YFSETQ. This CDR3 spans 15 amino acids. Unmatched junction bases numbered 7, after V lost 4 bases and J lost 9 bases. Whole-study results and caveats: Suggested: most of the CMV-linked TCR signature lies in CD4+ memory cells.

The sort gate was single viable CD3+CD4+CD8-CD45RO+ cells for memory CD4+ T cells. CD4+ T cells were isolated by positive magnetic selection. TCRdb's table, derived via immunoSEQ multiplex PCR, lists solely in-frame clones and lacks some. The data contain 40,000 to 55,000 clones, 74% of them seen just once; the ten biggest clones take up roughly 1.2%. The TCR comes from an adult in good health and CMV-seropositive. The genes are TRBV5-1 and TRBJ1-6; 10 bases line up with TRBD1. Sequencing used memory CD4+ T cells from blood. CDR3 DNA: TGCGCCAGCAGCCCAGGGACAGGGGAGGGTTCACCCCTCCACTTT. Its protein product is CASSPGTGEGSPLHF.